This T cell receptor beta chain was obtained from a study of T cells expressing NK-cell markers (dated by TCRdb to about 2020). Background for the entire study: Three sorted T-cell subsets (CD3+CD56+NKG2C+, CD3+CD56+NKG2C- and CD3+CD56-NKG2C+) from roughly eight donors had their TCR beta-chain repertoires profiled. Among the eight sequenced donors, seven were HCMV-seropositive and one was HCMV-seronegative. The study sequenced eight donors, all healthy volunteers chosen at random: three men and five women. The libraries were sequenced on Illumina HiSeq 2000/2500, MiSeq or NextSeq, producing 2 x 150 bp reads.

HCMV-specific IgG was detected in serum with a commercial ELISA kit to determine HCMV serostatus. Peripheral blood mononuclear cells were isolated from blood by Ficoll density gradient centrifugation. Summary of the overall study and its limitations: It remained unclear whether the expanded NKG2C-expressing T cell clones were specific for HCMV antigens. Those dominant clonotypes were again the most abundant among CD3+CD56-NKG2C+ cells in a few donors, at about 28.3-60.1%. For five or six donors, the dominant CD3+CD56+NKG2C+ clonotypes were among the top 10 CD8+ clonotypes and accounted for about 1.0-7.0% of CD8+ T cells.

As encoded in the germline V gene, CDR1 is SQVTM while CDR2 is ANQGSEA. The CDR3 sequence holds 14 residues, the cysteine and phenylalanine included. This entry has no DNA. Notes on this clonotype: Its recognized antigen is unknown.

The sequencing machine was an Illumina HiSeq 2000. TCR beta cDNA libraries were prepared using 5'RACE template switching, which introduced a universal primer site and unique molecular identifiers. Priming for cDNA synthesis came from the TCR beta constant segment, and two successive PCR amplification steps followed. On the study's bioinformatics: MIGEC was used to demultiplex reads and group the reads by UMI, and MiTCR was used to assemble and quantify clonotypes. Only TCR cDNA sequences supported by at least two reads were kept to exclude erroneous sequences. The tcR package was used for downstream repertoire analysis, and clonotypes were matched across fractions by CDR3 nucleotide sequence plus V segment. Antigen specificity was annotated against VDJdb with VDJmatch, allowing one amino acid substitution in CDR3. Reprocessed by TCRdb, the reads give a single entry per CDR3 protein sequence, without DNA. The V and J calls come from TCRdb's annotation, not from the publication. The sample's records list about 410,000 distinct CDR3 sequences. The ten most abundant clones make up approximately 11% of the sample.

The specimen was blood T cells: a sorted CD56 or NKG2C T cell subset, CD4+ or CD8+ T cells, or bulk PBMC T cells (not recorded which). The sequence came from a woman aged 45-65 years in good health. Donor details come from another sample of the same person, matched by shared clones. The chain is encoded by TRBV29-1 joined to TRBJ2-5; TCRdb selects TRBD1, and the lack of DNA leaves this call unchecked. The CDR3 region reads CSGSDRGRQETQYF.